This T cell receptor (beta chain) was identified during a study of blood T cells in healthy people across ages. Investigators took 9.5 to 10 milliliters of peripheral blood from every donor. The CDR3 covers 13 residues. Germline assignment: CDR1 DFQATT and CDR2 SNEGSKA (reference sequence). V was cut by 6 bases and J by 4 bases, with 16 bases left in between. For the second PCR, which ran for 7 to 11 cycles, a sample-barcoded 5' primer and a J-beta primer mix were used. MiXCR, run by TCRdb on the 5' RACE reads, gives a single entry per CDR3 protein. This repertoire shows over 450,000 distinct CDR3 sequences, about 24% found once; its top ten account for 8.7%. The sample was also reused in another study, on T cells of mothers and their children. This second report adds: No clones detected were persistent microchimeric T cell clones.

This chain joins TRBV20-1 and TRBJ2-7; D is perhaps TRBD1 (6 bases). Sequenced input: blood. This TCR was sampled from a boy between 10 and 17 years old in good health. CDR3 in DNA: TGCAGTGCGGCGACAGGAGGACATTACGAGCAGTACTTC. Translated: CSAATGGHYEQYF.